The source of this TCR beta chain is a study of monozygotic twins with inflammatory bowel disease. Germline V gene lookup returns CDR1 MDHEN and CDR2 SYDVKM. The CDR3 has 15 residues. Points from the study as a whole: Among IBD patients, fewer clonotypes were shared with others than among healthy twins, especially with disease activity.

Each of the TCR libraries took roughly 3,700 ng of total RNA. Researchers generated cDNA in eight separate reactions per sample. Amplification of TCRalpha and TCRbeta cDNA involved two nested PCRs that ran for about 16 and 10 cycles. Reanalyzing the 5' RACE reads, TCRdb keeps one entry per CDR3 protein, without DNA. The record lists roughly 300,000 distinct CDR3 sequences, of which the ten most abundant hold 5.5% to 6.5%. A note on this clonotype: The antigen is undetermined.

The chain carries TRBV28 and TRBJ2-3; the D call of TRBD1 rests on TCRdb alone, since no DNA is present to check it. The sequence came from a human donor with ulcerative colitis or Crohn's disease, or a healthy co-twin of an affected twin (not recorded which). The material sequenced was blood. The CDR3: CASSLAFRVTDTQYF.